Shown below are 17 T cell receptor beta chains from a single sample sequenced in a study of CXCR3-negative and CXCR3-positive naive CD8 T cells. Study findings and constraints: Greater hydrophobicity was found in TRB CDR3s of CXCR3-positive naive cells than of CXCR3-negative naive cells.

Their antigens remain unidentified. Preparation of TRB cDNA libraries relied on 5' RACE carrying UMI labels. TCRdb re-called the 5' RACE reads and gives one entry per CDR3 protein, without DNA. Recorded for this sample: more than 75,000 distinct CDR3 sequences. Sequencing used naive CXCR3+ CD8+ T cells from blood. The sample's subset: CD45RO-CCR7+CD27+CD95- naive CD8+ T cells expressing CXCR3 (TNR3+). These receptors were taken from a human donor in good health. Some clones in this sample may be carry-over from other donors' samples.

CDR3 protein: CASSSLGRPPYEQFF. This chain uses TRBV28 with TRBJ2-1; lacking DNA, the TRBD1 call made by TCRdb goes unchecked. This CDR3 has 15 residues. Germline V gene sequence: CDR1 MDHEN, CDR2 SYDVKM.

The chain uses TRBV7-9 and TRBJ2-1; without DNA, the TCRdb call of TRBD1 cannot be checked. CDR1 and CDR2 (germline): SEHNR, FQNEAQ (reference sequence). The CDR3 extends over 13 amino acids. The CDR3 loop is CASSSQGRNEQFF.

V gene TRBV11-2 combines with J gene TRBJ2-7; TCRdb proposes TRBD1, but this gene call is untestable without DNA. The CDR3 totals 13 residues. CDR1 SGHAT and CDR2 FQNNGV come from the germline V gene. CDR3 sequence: CASSPRDISEQYF.

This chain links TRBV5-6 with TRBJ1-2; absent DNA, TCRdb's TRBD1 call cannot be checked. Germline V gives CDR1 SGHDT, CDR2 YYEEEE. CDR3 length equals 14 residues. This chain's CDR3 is CASSLWGSNHGYTF.

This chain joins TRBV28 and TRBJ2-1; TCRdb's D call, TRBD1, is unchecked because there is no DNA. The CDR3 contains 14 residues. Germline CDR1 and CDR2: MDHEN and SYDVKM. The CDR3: CASSPGGSDNEQFF. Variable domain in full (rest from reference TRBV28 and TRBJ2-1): DVKVTQSSRYLVKRTGEKVFLECVQDMDHENMFWYRQDPGLGLRLIYFSYDVKMKEKGDIPEGYSVSREKKERFSLILESASTNQTSMYLCASSPGGSDNEQFFGPGTRLTVL.

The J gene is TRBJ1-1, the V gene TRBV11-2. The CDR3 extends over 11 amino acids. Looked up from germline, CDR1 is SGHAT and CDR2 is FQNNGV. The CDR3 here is CASRHYTEAFF.

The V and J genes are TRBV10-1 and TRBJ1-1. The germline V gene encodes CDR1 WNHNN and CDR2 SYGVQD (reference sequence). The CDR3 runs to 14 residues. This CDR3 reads CASSFGDLNTEAFF.

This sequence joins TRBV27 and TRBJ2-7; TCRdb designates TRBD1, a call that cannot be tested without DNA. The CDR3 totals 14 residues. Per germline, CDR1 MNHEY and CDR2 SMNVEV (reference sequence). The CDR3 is CASSFRDKSYEQYF.

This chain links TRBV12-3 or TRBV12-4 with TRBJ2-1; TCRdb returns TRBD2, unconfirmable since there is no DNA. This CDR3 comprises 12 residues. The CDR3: CASSPAGDEQFF.

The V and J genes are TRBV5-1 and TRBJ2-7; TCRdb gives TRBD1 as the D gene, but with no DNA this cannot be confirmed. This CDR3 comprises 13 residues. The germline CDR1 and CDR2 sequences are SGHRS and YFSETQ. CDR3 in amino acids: CASSWTRGYEQYF.

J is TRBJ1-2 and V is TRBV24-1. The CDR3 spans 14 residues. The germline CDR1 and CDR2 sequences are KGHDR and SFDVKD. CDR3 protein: CATSDGQTIYGYTF.

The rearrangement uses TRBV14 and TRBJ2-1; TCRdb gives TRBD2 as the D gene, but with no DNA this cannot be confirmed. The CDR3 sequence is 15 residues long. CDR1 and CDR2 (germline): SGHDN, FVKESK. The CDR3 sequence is CASSPLERSYNEQFF.

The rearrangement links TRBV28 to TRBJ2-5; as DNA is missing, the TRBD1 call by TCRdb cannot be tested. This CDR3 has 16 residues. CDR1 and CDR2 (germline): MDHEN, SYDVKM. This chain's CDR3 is CASSSGTALVQETQYF.

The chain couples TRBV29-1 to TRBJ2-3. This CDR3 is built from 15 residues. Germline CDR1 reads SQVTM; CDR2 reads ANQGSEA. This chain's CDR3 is CSVEGGGGRTDTQYF.

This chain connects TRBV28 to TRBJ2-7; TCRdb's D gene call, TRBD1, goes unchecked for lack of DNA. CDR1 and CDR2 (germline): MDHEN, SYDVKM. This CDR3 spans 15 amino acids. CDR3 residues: CASSPLRFPTYEQYF.

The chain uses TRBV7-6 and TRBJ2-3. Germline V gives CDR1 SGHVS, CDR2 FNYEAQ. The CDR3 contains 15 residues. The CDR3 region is CASSFGQGHTDTQYF.

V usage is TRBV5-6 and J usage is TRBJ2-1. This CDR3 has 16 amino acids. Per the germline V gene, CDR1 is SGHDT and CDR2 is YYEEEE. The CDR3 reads CASSLGYEDYYNEQFF.